This TCR beta chain emerged from a study of T-cell reconstitution after alpha-beta-depleted transplantation in children (TCRdb year 2016). Broadly, across the study: T-cell immune reconstitution after TCRalphabeta/CD19-depleted allogeneic hematopoietic cell transplantation in children was quantitatively tracked in the study by means of TCR repertoire profiling.

Overall study outcomes, separate from this receptor: Hyperexpanded clone frequencies declined over subsequent months; after one year, T-cell counts and TCRbeta diversity were mostly attributed to newly produced T cells. In some patients, the high TCRbeta diversity seen at day 60 was put down to recipient T cells and intrathymic progenitors that had survived conditioning. The apparently early alphabetaT-cell count recovery about two months after transplant was reportedly dependent on only several hundred rapidly expanded clones derived from non-depleted graft cells.

There are many counts of this clonotype. The antigen this receptor binds is unknown. The input lacks base qualities; no much larger clone sits a single base away. The treatment or condition tag for this specimen amounts to: allogeneic hematopoietic cell transplantation with graft depleted of TCRalphabeta T cells and CD19 B cells. The transplant recipients were children given TCRalphabeta/CD19-depleted allogeneic hematopoietic cell grafts. V is pared back by 5 bases and J by 4 bases, with 18 bases lying between the germline termini. CDR1 and CDR2 (SGHTA, FQGTGA) derive from the germline V gene. The CDR3, cysteine through phenylalanine, is 16 amino acids long. The kept DNA is CDR3 alone, 48 bases in frame from the first base. Libraries were constructed by PCR. For sequencing, an Illumina HiSeq 2500 was employed. To normalize quantification of the TCRbeta repertoire, the TCR libraries were built with molecular barcoding that relied on unique molecular identifiers. The raw public data were reprocessed by TCRdb itself: fastp quality trimming at Q25, MiXCR clonotype calling, in-frame beta chains only. Under each unique CDR3 protein, matching rows form one entry showing the most common genes and DNA. The sample yields around 78,000 distinct CDR3 sequences; 14% were counted once. Of the sample, 25% to 30% is held by the ten largest clones.

In this chain, TRBV7-3 is recombined with TRBJ2-1; the D element could tentatively be TRBD1 or TRBD2, as 5 bases agree for each. Sequenced material: PBMCs, mostly from graft donor cells, taken 180 days after TCRalphabeta/CD19-depleted stem cell transplant. This receptor was obtained from a male patient between 2 and 10 years old who had a stem cell transplant for acute lymphoblastic leukemia, so the T cells may come from the graft donor. The CDR3: CASSARDGSLYNEQFF. The nucleotide sequence is TGTGCCAGCAGCGCCCGGGACGGATCACTGTACAATGAGCAGTTCTTC.